This TCR beta chain was documented in a study of a mutant IDH1 vaccine in newly diagnosed glioma. Study-level information: Once 4-6 weeks had passed after radiotherapy alone, vaccination started, or it started with temozolomide cycles. Treated patients were roughly 60% male, 37.5% female, mean age around 40 years. Standard pretreatment was either radiotherapy, temozolomide, or, for most, radiochemotherapy with temozolomide.

CDR1 is MRHNA and CDR2 is SNTAGT in the germline V gene. Trimming at V came to 3 bases and at J to 6 bases, leaving 4 bases not matched to a gene. The CDR3 consists of 14 residues. As regards this clone: Its antigen is still unknown.

As for time point: week 35, safety follow-up. A single vaccine dose contained 300 ug of mutant IDH1 20-mer peptide, and topical imiquimod was used with it. Each tumor in the donors was a new WHO grade 3 or 4 astrocytoma, IDH1-mutant and ATRX-lost. Measured with immunoSEQ multiplex PCR; TCRdb has only the in-frame clones, and not every one. The sample lists approximately 50,000 clones, about 90% occurring once. This receptor was taken from a middle-aged man with glioma. The sample was PBMCs, taken from a glioma patient whose treatment included an IDH1 peptide vaccine. This rearrangement joins TRBV6-4 to TRBJ1-2, with 10 nucleotides matching TRBD1. The CDR3 DNA reads TGTGCCAGCAGTGAGGGACAGGGGATTGATGGCTACACCTTC. Residues: CASSEGQGIDGYTF.